Each of the 21 T cell receptor beta chains below was sequenced from the same sample in a study of TIL therapy for anti-PD-1-resistant metastatic lung cancer (dated by TCRdb to about 2021). The time point label corresponds to: pre-treatment sample, taken before nivolumab and TIL therapy. TCR beta CDR3 regions were amplified from genomic DNA with the immunoSEQ v3 hsTCRB kit using bias-controlled multiplex PCR. TCRdb retrieved this table from immuneACCESS and kept in-frame rearrangements only. Not all clones are present; in checked studies, unresolved V genes account for under half, and no reason is known for the remainder. The sample data list approximately 60,000 clones, and about 81% of these were observed just once. The top ten hold about 2.8% of the sample. The sample was blood, taken at baseline. Receptors originate from a person between 30 and 80 years old with non-small cell lung cancer.

This CDR3 is CASSLRGIPNEKLFF. CDR3 DNA: TGTGCCAGCAGTCTCAGGGGCATACCTAATGAAAAACTGTTTTTT. The chain links TRBV25-1 to TRBJ1-4; tentatively, D is TRBD1 (6 bases). This CDR3 spans 15 amino acids. The germline V and J ends were trimmed by 5 bases and 3 bases, with 13 bases remaining between them. Germline V gene lookup returns CDR1 MGHDK and CDR2 SYGVNS.

This chain joins TRBV7-8 and TRBJ1-2; 10 nucleotides align to TRBD1. This CDR3 is 18 amino acids long. The V gene end was trimmed by 2 bases and the J gene end by 0 bases; junction bases not matched to a gene: 9. Germline CDR1 and CDR2: SGHVS and FQNEAQ. In DNA, the CDR3 is TGTGCCAGCAGCTTATGGCCCCGACAGGGGGCAACTAACTATGGCTACACCTTC. It is translated as CASSLWPRQGATNYGYTF.

The J gene is TRBJ1-6, the V gene TRBV7-9; a possible D gene is TRBD1 (5 bases). Trimming cost V 5 bases and J 8 bases, with 16 bases left between them. This CDR3 comprises 15 residues. The germline CDR1 and CDR2 sequences are SEHNR and FQNEAQ (reference sequence). The CDR3 sequence: CASSLTVSPDSPLHF. DNA of the CDR3: TGTGCCAGCAGCCTGACAGTTTCCCCTGATTCACCCCTCCACTTT.

Here the CDR3 DNA reads TGTGCCAGCAGCCCAACAGACCACTATGGCTACACCTTC. Amino acid sequence: CASSPTDHYGYTF. This sequence joins TRBV28 and TRBJ1-2; D gene unclear. The germline gives CDR1 MDHEN, CDR2 SYDVKM. The CDR3 is 13 amino acids. Deletions cut 6 bases from V and 3 bases from J, with 11 bases between.

J is TRBJ2-3 and V is TRBV11-1; TRBD2 aligns across 11 bases. Germline lookup yields CDR1 SGHAT and CDR2 FQDESV (reference sequence). The J segment lost 4 bases and the V segment lost 4 bases, leaving 7 bases of the junction unmatched. The CDR3 has 16 amino acids. The CDR3 coding sequence is TGTGCCAGCAGCTCTGAGACTAGCGGGATAGCAGATACGCAGTATTTT. The encoded protein is CASSSETSGIADTQYF.

The sample holds a few counts of this clone. V is TRBV21-1 and J is TRBJ1-1; TRBD1 was called by the table and not checked on the DNA. TRBV21-1 is a recognized pseudogene. The CDR3 sequence is 17 residues long. The CDR3 nucleotides are TGTGCCAGCAGACAGGGAAGGGGGTGGAGGATGAACACTGAAGCTTTCTTT. The encoded protein is CASRQGRGWRMNTEAFF.

CDR3 coding DNA: TGTGCCAGCAGTAGAGGGGGCAATTCCTACAATGAGCAGTTCTTC. Amino acid sequence: CASSRGGNSYNEQFF. The chain joins TRBV27 to TRBJ2-1, with 7 nucleotides matching TRBD1. The CDR3 length is 15 residues. CDR1 is MNHEY and CDR2 is SMNVEV in the germline V gene (reference sequence). Unmatched junction bases numbered 5, after V lost 5 bases and J lost 1 base.

This CDR3 is CSGGRQNEKLFF. The CDR3 DNA reads as TGCAGCGGGGGGCGGCAGAATGAAAAACTGTTTTTT. The V gene is TRBV29-1, the J gene TRBJ1-4, with D perhaps matching TRBD1 (6 bases). V shed 7 bases and J shed 5 bases, with 11 bases lying between them. The CDR3 is 12 residues long. Germline-derived CDR1 and CDR2 are SQVTM and ANQGSEA.

V usage is TRBV5-1 and J usage is TRBJ1-6, with 7 bases that match TRBD1. CDR3 size: 16 residues. After removal of 2 bases from V and 5 bases from J, the junction contained 7 bases not matched to a gene. CDR1 and CDR2 (germline): SGHRS, YFSETQ. CDR3 DNA: TGCGCCAGCAGCTTTAAAGGGGGCAATGATAATTCACCCCTCCACTTT. Encoded protein: CASSFKGGNDNSPLHF.

The chain employs TRBV6-1 and TRBJ1-1; D unclear. The CDR3 has 13 residues. V was shortened by 3 bases and J by 1 base, with 6 bases between the two germline ends. CDR1 is MNHNS and CDR2 is SASEGT in the germline V gene. The CDR3 loop is CASSDPWNTEAFF. As DNA, the CDR3 is TGTGCCAGCAGTGACCCCTGGAACACTGAAGCTTTCTTT.

This clone was seen a few times. This chain links TRBV6-2 or TRBV6-3 with TRBJ2-3; TRBD1 matches 9 bases. With 5 bases clipped from V and 0 bases from J, the junction kept 6 bases outside the gene matches. Germline lookup yields CDR1 MNHEY and CDR2 SVGEGT. CDR3 length: 16 amino acids. The CDR3 DNA reads as TGTGCCAGCAGTATTACCGGACAGGGGAGCACAGATACGCAGTATTTT. It encodes CASSITGQGSTDTQYF.

The genes are TRBV19 and TRBJ2-7, with 7 bases identical to TRBD1. The CDR3 is made up of 15 amino acids. After removal of 1 base from V and 2 bases from J, the junction contained 5 bases not matched to a gene. In germline, CDR1 is LNHDA, CDR2 SQIVND (reference sequence). The CDR3 spells CASSIAFGTAYEQYF. CDR3 DNA: TGTGCCAGTAGTATAGCCTTCGGGACAGCCTACGAGCAGTACTTC. Looking up the rest from reference TRBV19 and TRBJ2-7 gives the full variable domain: DGGITQSPKYLFRKEGQNVTLSCEQNLNHDAMYWYRQDPGQGLRLIYYSQIVNDFQKGDIAEGYSVSREKKESFPLTVTSAQKNPTAFYLCASSIAFGTAYEQYFGPGTRLTVT.

This clone showed up just once. The chain has TRBV6-6 and TRBJ2-7, with a possible D match to TRBD1 (6 bases). This CDR3 has 14 amino acids. V lost 6 bases and J 2 bases, leaving 14 bases between the germline ends. Per the germline V gene, CDR1 is MNHNY and CDR2 is SVGAGI (reference sequence). CDR3: CASSPRTGTYEQYF. CDR3 bases: TGTGCCAGCAGCCCTCGCACAGGGACCTACGAGCAGTACTTC.

The chain employs TRBV4-1 and TRBJ2-4; the D gene is possibly TRBD1 (5 bases). The V end was cut by 4 bases, the J end by 8 bases, with 15 bases between. The V gene's germline CDR1 is MGHRA and CDR2 YSYEKL. The CDR3 is 14 amino acids. The CDR3 sequence: CASSPQGQKDIQYF. CDR3 in DNA: TGCGCCAGCAGCCCGCAGGGTCAAAAGGACATTCAGTACTTC.

This rearrangement joins TRBV12-3 or TRBV12-4 to TRBJ1-2, with D possibly matching TRBD1 (5 bases). The V gene lost 7 bases and the J gene lost 5 bases, with 11 bases spanning the gap. The CDR3 is 12 residues long. DNA of the CDR3: TGTGCCAGCACCCTCCGGGGGTATGGCTACACCTTC. It translates to CASTLRGYGYTF.

This clone was detected only once. The V gene is TRBV11-2, the J gene TRBJ2-5; unclear D gene. CDR1 is SGHAT and CDR2 is FQNNGV in the germline V gene. V lost 6 bases and J 1 base, leaving 9 bases between the germline ends. There are 13 residues in the CDR3. The CDR3 loop reads CASSSDPQETQYF. The CDR3 DNA reads as TGTGCCAGCAGTTCGGACCCCCAAGAGACCCAGTACTTC.

The rearrangement joins TRBV6-2 or TRBV6-3 to TRBJ2-7, with D possibly being TRBD1 (6 bases). The V gene's germline CDR1 is MNHEY and CDR2 SVGEGT. The CDR3 consists of 14 residues. Trimming took off 0 bases at V and 8 bases at J, with 14 bases between the two ends. CDR3 in amino acids: CASSYSRNREKQYF. Here the CDR3 DNA reads TGTGCCAGCAGTTACTCTCGCAACAGGGAAAAGCAGTACTTC.

This CDR3 reads CASSFLIGQRAFF. As DNA, the CDR3 is TGTGCCAGCAGCTTTTTAATTGGACAGAGAGCTTTCTTT. This rearrangement joins TRBV7-2 to TRBJ1-1; possibly TRBD1 for D (6 bases). The ends were cut back, 3 bases at V and 10 bases at J, with 15 bases in the middle. CDR1 SGHTA and CDR2 FQGNSA come from the germline V gene. This CDR3 has 13 amino acids.

A word on this clone: Other DNA sequences within the sample encode an identical CDR3. The chain recombines TRBV6-5 with TRBJ1-4; 8 positions agree with TRBD1. Germline lookup yields CDR1 MNHEY and CDR2 SVGAGI. V shed 0 bases, J shed 5 bases, and the junction held 2 bases outside the gene matches. This CDR3 has 15 amino acids. The CDR3 loop reads CASSYSSGGNEKLFF. As DNA, the CDR3 is TGTGCCAGCAGTTACTCGTCAGGGGGCAATGAAAAACTGTTTTTT.

The chain carries TRBV7-9 and TRBJ2-1; 11 bases align to TRBD1. V shed 3 bases and J 8 bases; nucleotides not matched to a gene: 12. The germline V gene has CDR1 SEHNR and CDR2 FQNEAQ (reference sequence). The CDR3 has 17 residues. CDR3: CASSLAGQGAPPYEQFF. The CDR3 nucleotides read TGTGCCAGCAGCTTGGCCGGACAGGGGGCCCCGCCGTATGAGCAGTTCTTC.

CDR3 in amino acids: CASSLQGSAGYGYTF. The CDR3 coding sequence is TGCGCCAGCAGCCTCCAGGGATCTGCAGGCTATGGCTACACCTTC. This chain links TRBV5-1 with TRBJ1-2, with a tentative D call TRBD1 (5 bases). The ends were cut back, 4 bases at V and 4 bases at J, with 17 bases in the middle. CDR3 size: 15 residues. CDR1 SGHRS and CDR2 YFSETQ come from the germline V gene.